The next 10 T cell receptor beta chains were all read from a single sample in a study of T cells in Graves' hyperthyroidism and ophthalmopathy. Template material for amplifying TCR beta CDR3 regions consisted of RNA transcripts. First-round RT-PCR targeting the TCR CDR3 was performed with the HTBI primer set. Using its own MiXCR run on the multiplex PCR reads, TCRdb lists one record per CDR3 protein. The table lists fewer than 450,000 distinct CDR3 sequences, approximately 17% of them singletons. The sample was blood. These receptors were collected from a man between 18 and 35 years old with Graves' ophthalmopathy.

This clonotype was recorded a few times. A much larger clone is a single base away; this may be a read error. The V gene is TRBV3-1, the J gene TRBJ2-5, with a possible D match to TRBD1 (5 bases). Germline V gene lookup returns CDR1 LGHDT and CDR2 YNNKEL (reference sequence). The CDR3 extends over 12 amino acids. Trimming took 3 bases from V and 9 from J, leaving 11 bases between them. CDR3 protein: CASSQTAKAQYF. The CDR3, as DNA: TGTGCCAGCAGCCAGACAGCTAAGGCCCAGTACTTC.

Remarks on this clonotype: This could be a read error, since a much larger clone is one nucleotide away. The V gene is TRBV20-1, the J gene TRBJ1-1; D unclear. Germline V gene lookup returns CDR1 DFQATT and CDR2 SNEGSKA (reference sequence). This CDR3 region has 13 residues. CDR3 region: CSVRDPPNTEAFF. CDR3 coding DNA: TGCAGTGTTAGAGATCCACCGAACACTGAAGCTTTCTTT.

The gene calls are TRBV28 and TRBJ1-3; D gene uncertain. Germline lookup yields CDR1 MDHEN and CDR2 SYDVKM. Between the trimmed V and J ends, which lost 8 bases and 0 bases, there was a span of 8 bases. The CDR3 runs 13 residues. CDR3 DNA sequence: TGTGCCAGCTCTCAGGACTCTGGAAACACCATATATTTT. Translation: CASSQDSGNTIYF.

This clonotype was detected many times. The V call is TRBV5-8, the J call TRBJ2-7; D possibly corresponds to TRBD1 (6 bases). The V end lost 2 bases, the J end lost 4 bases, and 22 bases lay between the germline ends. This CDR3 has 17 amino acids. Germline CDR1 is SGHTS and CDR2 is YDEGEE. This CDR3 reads CASSLYTGTLNRYEQYF. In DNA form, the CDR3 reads TGTGCCAGCAGCTTATACACCGGGACACTCAACAGATACGAGCAGTACTTC. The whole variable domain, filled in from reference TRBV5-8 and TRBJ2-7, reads EAGVTQSPTHLIKTRGQQATLRCSPISGHTSVYWYQQALGLGLQFLLWYDEGEERNRGNFPPRFSGRQFPNYSSELNVNALELEDSALYLCASSLYTGTLNRYEQYFGPGTRLTVT.

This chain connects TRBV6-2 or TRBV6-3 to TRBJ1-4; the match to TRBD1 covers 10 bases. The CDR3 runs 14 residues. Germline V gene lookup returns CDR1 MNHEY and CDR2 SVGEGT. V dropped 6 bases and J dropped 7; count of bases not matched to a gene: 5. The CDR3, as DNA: TGTGCCAGCAGGGCGACAGGGGGCCTTGAAAAACTGTTTTTT. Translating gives CASRATGGLEKLFF.

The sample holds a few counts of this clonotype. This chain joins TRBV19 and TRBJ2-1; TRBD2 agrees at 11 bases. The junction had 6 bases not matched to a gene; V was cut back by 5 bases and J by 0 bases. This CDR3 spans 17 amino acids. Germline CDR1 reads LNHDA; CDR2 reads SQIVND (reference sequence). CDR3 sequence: CASSGTSGTSSYNEQFF. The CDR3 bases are TGTGCCAGTAGTGGGACTAGCGGCACTAGCTCCTACAATGAGCAGTTCTTC. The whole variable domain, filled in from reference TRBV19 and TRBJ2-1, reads DGGITQSPKYLFRKEGQNVTLSCEQNLNHDAMYWYRQDPGQGLRLIYYSQIVNDFQKGDIAEGYSVSREKKESFPLTVTSAQKNPTAFYLCASSGTSGTSSYNEQFFGPGTRLTVL.

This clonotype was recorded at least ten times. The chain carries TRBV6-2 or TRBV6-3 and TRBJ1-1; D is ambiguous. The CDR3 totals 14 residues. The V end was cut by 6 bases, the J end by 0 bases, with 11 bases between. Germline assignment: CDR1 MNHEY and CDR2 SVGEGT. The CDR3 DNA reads TGTGCCAGCAGGACGTCCGCCATGAACACTGAAGCTTTCTTT. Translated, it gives CASRTSAMNTEAFF.

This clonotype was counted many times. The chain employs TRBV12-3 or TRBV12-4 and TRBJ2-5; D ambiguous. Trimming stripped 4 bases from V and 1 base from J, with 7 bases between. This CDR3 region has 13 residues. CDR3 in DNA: TGTGCCAGCAGTTGGAAGCTCCAAGAGACCCAGTACTTC. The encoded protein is CASSWKLQETQYF.

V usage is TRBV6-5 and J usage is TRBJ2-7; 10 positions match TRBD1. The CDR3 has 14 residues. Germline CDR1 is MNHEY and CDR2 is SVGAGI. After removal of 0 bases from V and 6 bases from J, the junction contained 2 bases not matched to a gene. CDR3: CASSYSDRGGEQYF. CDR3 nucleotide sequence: TGTGCCAGCAGTTACTCGGACAGGGGGGGCGAGCAGTACTTC.

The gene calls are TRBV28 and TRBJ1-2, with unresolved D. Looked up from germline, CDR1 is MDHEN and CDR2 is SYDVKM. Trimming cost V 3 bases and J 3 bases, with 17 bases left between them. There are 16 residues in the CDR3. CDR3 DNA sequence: TGTGCCAGCAGTTTGGGCCGGAATGACGGATACTATGGCTACACCTTC. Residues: CASSLGRNDGYYGYTF.